Listed below are T cell receptor beta chains from one sample, sequenced in a study of CD8 T cells in Susac syndrome. TCRdb recomputed calls from the immunoSEQ multiplex PCR reads with MiXCR, one row per CDR3 protein. In the table there are tens of thousands of distinct CDR3 sequences, 93% of which are singletons. The sample was CD4+ T cells from PBMCs. Source of these receptors: a human donor with Susac syndrome. Both conserved end residues are part of each CDR3. Each record gives: V gene, D gene, clone size, J gene, CDR3 protein, CDR3 DNA. A D gene is named only where the DNA matches it firmly. Clone size is given for some rows only: seen once, a few or many times, or a class if the clone is expanded.

V: TRBV2
D: -
size: -
J: TRBJ2-6
CDR3: CASSLWGHSSGANVLTF
DNA: TGTGCCAGCAGTCTTTGGGGACATAGCTCTGGGGCCAACGTCCTGACTTTC

V: TRBV28
D: TRBD1
size: -
J: TRBJ2-6
CDR3: CAVYTGAGANVLTF
DNA: TGTGCCGTGTATACAGGGGCTGGGGCCAACGTCCTGACTTTC

V: TRBV5-4
D: -
size: -
J: TRBJ2-4
CDR3: CASSFPGAAKNIQYF
DNA: TGTGCCAGCAGCTTCCCCGGGGCGGCCAAAAACATTCAGTACTTC

V: TRBV29-1
D: TRBD1
size: -
J: TRBJ1-2
CDR3: CSVATGVYGYTF
DNA: TGCAGCGTGGCGACAGGGGTATATGGCTACACCTTC

V: TRBV19
D: TRBD1
size: -
J: TRBJ2-7
CDR3: CASSRGQGAYEQYF
DNA: TGTGCCAGTAGCCGGGGACAGGGGGCATACGAGCAGTACTTC

V: TRBV20-1
D: TRBD1
size: -
J: TRBJ1-1
CDR3: CSATGTGMNTEAFF
DNA: TGCAGTGCTACAGGGACAGGGATGAACACTGAAGCTTTCTTT

V: TRBV10-3
D: -
size: -
J: TRBJ2-1
CDR3: CAVSSDSYNEQFF
DNA: TGTGCCGTCTCTTCCGACTCCTACAATGAGCAGTTCTTC

V: TRBV20-1
D: -
size: once
J: TRBJ2-7
CDR3: CSARDQYEQYF
DNA: TGCAGTGCTAGAGACCAGTACGAGCAGTACTTC

V: TRBV10-3
D: TRBD1
size: -
J: TRBJ1-1
CDR3: CAISGGDNTEAFF
DNA: TGTGCCATCTCAGGGGGTGATAACACTGAAGCTTTCTTT

V: TRBV20-1
D: -
size: -
J: TRBJ2-3
CDR3: CSALKGRAGWTDTQYF
DNA: TGCAGTGCACTTAAGGGGCGAGCGGGTTGGACAGATACGCAGTATTTT

V: TRBV6-2/TRBV6-3
D: -
size: -
J: TRBJ1-6
CDR3: CASTHDASPLHF
DNA: TGTGCCAGCACCCACGACGCTTCACCCCTCCACTTT

V: TRBV10-3
D: -
size: -
J: TRBJ2-7
CDR3: CAISDRAYEQYF
DNA: TGTGCCATCAGTGACCGGGCCTACGAGCAGTACTTC

V: TRBV28
D: TRBD1
size: -
J: TRBJ2-2
CDR3: CASRLPGQGNTGELFF
DNA: TGTGCCAGCAGATTACCGGGACAGGGTAACACCGGGGAGCTGTTTTTT

V: TRBV14
D: -
size: -
J: TRBJ2-3
CDR3: CASGAADTQYF
DNA: TGTGCCAGCGGGGCCGCAGATACGCAGTATTTT

V: TRBV20-1
D: -
size: -
J: TRBJ2-2
CDR3: CSARRNVGAAGELFF
DNA: TGCAGTGCTCGCCGAAACGTAGGGGCCGCCGGGGAGCTGTTTTTT

V: TRBV18
D: -
size: -
J: TRBJ1-1
CDR3: CASSPRQDTEAFF
DNA: TGTGCCAGCTCACCACGGCAGGACACTGAAGCTTTCTTT

V: TRBV5-5
D: -
size: -
J: TRBJ2-7
CDR3: CASSLSRDGPYEQYF
DNA: TGTGCCAGCAGCCTAAGCCGGGACGGCCCTTACGAGCAGTACTTC

V: TRBV4-2
D: TRBD1
size: -
J: TRBJ1-2
CDR3: CASSTRDRVYGYTF
DNA: TGTGCCAGCAGCACCCGGGACAGGGTCTATGGCTACACCTTC

V: TRBV5-1
D: TRBD1
size: -
J: TRBJ2-1
CDR3: CASRIMTGSSYNEQFF
DNA: TGCGCCAGCAGAATCATGACAGGGAGCTCCTACAATGAGCAGTTCTTC

V: TRBV30
D: -
size: -
J: TRBJ2-5
CDR3: CAWSPLGRRGTQETQYF
DNA: TGTGCCTGGAGCCCCCTTGGAAGGCGGGGAACCCAAGAGACCCAGTACTTC

V: TRBV13
D: TRBD1
size: once
J: TRBJ1-6
CDR3: CASSPGTGNNSPLHF
DNA: TGTGCCAGCAGCCCTGGGACAGGGAATAATTCACCCCTCCACTTT

V: TRBV2
D: -
size: -
J: TRBJ1-1
CDR3: CASFRDRLRNTEAFF
DNA: TGTGCCAGCTTTCGGGACCGACTAAGGAACACTGAAGCTTTCTTT

V: TRBV28
D: TRBD1
size: -
J: TRBJ1-4
CDR3: CASRWTGDTEKLFF
DNA: TGTGCCAGCAGGTGGACAGGGGATACTGAAAAACTGTTTTTT

V: TRBV19
D: TRBD1
size: -
J: TRBJ2-7
CDR3: CASSITGTGLYEQYF
DNA: TGTGCCAGTAGTATAACAGGGACAGGGCTCTACGAGCAGTACTTC

V: TRBV14
D: -
size: -
J: TRBJ2-2
CDR3: CASSFHTELFF
DNA: TGTGCCAGCAGCTTCCACACGGAGCTGTTTTTT

V: TRBV3-1
D: TRBD1
size: -
J: TRBJ2-2
CDR3: CASSQSGRTGENTGELFF
DNA: TGTGCCAGCAGCCAAAGCGGTAGGACAGGGGAGAACACCGGGGAGCTGTTTTTT

V: TRBV7-9
D: -
size: once
J: TRBJ1-1
CDR3: CASSFVRQNTEAFF
DNA: TGTGCCAGCAGCTTCGTCCGACAGAACACTGAAGCTTTCTTT

V: TRBV5-6
D: -
size: once
J: TRBJ1-1
CDR3: CASRIRPGVTEAFF
DNA: TGTGCCAGCAGAATACGACCGGGGGTCACTGAAGCTTTCTTT

V: TRBV12-3/TRBV12-4
D: -
size: -
J: TRBJ1-5
CDR3: CASSSGRVHSNQPQHF
DNA: TGTGCCAGCAGTTCTGGGAGGGTTCATAGCAATCAGCCCCAGCATTTT

V: TRBV12-3/TRBV12-4
D: -
size: -
J: TRBJ1-1
CDR3: CASSFSGSGTEAFF
DNA: TGTGCCAGCAGTTTTTCAGGGTCGGGCACTGAAGCTTTCTTT

V: TRBV28
D: TRBD2
size: once
J: TRBJ2-3
CDR3: CASFLRRGGRDTQYF
DNA: TGTGCCAGCTTCTTGCGACGGGGGGGGAGAGATACGCAGTATTTT

V: TRBV6-5
D: -
size: -
J: TRBJ1-1
CDR3: CASSPGLTEAFF
DNA: TGTGCCAGCTCACCGGGGCTTACTGAAGCTTTCTTT

V: TRBV5-1
D: -
size: -
J: TRBJ2-3
CDR3: CASSFRLTGTGLDTQYF
DNA: TGCGCCAGCAGCTTCCGACTTACAGGGACTGGGCTAGATACGCAGTATTTT

V: TRBV29-1
D: -
size: -
J: TRBJ1-1
CDR3: CSVAKGPNTEAFF
DNA: TGCAGCGTTGCGAAGGGACCGAACACTGAAGCTTTCTTT

V: TRBV28
D: TRBD1
size: -
J: TRBJ1-4
CDR3: CASSGRQGYNEKLFF
DNA: TGTGCCAGCAGTGGGAGACAGGGTTATAATGAAAAACTGTTTTTT

V: TRBV5-1
D: TRBD1
size: few
J: TRBJ2-7
CDR3: CASSKGTASYEQYF
DNA: TGCGCCAGCAGCAAAGGGACAGCGTCCTACGAGCAGTACTTC

V: TRBV10-3
D: -
size: -
J: TRBJ2-7
CDR3: CATRTGLSYEQYF
DNA: TGTGCCACAAGGACCGGTCTTTCCTACGAGCAGTACTTC

V: TRBV7-8
D: -
size: -
J: TRBJ2-7
CDR3: CASSRLPGKSSYEQYF
DNA: TGTGCCAGCAGTCGACTTCCCGGGAAGAGCTCCTACGAGCAGTACTTC

V: TRBV28
D: TRBD1
size: -
J: TRBJ1-5
CDR3: CASRYRGLADSNQPQHF
DNA: TGTGCCAGCAGATACAGGGGACTAGCTGACAGCAATCAGCCCCAGCATTTT

V: TRBV4-1
D: -
size: -
J: TRBJ1-3
CDR3: CASSQAFYLRRNTIYF
DNA: TGCGCCAGCAGCCAAGCGTTCTACCTTAGGAGGAACACCATATATTTT

V: TRBV2
D: TRBD2
size: -
J: TRBJ2-4
CDR3: CASSGGGRDIQYF
DNA: TGTGCCAGCAGTGGCGGGGGGCGGGACATTCAGTACTTC